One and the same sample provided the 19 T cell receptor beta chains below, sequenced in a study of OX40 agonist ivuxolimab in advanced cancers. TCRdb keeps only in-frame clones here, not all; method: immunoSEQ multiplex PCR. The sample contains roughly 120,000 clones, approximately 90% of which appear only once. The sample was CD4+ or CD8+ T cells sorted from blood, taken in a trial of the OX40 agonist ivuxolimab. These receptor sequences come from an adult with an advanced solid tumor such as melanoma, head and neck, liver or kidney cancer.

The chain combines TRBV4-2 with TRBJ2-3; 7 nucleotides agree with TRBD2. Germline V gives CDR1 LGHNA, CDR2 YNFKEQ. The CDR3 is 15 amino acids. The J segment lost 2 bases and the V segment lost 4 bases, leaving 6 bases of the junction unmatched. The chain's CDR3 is CASSPLSGNTDTQYF. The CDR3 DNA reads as TGTGCCAGCAGCCCCCTAAGCGGGAACACAGATACGCAGTATTTT.

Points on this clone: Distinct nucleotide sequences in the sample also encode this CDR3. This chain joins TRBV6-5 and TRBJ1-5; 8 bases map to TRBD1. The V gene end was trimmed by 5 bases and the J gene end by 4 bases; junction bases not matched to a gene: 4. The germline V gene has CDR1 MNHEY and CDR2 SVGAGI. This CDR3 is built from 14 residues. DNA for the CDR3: TGTGCCAGCAGTGGACAGGGTGGTAATCAGCCCCAGCATTTT. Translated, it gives CASSGQGGNQPQHF.

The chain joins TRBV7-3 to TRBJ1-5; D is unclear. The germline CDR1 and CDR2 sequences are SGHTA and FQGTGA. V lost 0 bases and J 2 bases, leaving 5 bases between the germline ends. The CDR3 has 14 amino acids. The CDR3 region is CASSLTSGNQPQHF. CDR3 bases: TGTGCCAGCAGCTTAACGTCTGGCAATCAGCCCCAGCATTTT.

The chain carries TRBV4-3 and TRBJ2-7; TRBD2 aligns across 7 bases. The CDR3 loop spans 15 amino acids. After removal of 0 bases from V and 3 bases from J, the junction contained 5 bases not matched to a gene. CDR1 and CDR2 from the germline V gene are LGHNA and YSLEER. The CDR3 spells CASSQDSSGDYEQYF. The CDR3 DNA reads TGCGCCAGCAGCCAAGATTCCAGCGGGGACTACGAGCAGTACTTC.

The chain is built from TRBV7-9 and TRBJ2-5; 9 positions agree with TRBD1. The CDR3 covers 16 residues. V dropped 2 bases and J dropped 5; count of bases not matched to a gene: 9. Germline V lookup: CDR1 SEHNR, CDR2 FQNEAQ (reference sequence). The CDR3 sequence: CASSLLGQGVQETQYF. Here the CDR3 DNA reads TGTGCCAGCAGCTTATTGGGACAGGGAGTACAGGAGACCCAGTACTTC.

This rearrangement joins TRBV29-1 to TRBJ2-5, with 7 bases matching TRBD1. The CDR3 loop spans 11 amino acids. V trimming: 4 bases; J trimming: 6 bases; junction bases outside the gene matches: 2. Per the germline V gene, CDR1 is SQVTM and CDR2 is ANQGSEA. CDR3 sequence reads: CSVGQGQTQYF. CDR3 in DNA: TGCAGCGTTGGACAGGGCCAGACCCAGTACTTC. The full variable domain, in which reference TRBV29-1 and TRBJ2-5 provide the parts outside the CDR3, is SAVISQKPSRDICQRGTSLTIQCQVDSQVTMMFWYRQQPGQSLTLIATANQGSEATYESGFVIDKFPISRPNLTFSTLTVSNMSPEDSSIYLCSVGQGQTQYFGPGTRLLVL.

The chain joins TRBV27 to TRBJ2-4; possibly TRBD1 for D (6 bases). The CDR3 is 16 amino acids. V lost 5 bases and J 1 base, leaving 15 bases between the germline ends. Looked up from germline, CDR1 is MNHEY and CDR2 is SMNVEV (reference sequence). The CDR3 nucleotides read TGTGCCAGCAGTCCACCAGGGGCCCGGGCCAAAAACATTCAGTACTTC. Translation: CASSPPGARAKNIQYF.

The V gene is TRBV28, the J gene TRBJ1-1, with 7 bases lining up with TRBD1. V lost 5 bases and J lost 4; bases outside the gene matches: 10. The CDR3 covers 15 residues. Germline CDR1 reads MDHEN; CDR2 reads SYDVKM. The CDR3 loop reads CASSRGGGGSTEAFF. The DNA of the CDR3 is TGTGCCAGCAGTAGAGGGGGCGGTGGTAGCACTGAAGCTTTCTTT.

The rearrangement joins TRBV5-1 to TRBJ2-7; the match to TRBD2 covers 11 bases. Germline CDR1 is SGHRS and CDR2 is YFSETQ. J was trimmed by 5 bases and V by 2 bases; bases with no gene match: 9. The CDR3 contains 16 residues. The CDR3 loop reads CASSFTTSGAPNEQYF. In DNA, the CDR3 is TGCGCCAGCAGCTTCACGACTAGCGGGGCTCCAAACGAGCAGTACTTC. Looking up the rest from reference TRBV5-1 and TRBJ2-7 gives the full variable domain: KAGVTQTPRYLIKTRGQQVTLSCSPISGHRSVSWYQQTPGQGLQFLFEYFSETQRNKGNFPGRFSGRQFSNSRSEMNVSTLELGDSALYLCASSFTTSGAPNEQYFGPGTRLTVT.

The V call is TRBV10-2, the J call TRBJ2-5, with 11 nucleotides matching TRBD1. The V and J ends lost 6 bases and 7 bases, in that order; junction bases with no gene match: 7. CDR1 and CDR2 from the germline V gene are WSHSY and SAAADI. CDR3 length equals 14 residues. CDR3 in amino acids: CASRVSGTGGTQYF. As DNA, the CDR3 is TGCGCCAGCAGAGTATCCGGGACAGGGGGGACCCAGTACTTC.

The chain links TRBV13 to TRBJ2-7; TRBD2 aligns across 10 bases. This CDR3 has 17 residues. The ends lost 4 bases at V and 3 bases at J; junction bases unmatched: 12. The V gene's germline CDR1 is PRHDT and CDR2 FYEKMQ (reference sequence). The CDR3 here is CASSSAATSGPNYEQYF. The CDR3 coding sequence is TGTGCCAGCAGCTCCGCCGCGACTAGCGGGCCAAACTACGAGCAGTACTTC.

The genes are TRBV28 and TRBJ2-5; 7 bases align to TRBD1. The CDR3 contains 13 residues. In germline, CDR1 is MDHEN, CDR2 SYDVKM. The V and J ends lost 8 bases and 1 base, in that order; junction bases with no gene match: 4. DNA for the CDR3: TGTGCCAGCGAGGGACAGACCCAAGAGACCCAGTACTTC. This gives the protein CASEGQTQETQYF.

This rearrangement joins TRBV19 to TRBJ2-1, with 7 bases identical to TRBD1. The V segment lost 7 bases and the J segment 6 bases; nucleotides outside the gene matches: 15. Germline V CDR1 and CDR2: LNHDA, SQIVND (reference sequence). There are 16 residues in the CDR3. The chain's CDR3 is CASTVRWTGATNEQFF. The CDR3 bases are TGTGCCAGTACAGTAAGATGGACAGGCGCTACCAATGAGCAGTTCTTC. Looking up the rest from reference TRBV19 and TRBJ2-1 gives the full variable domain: DGGITQSPKYLFRKEGQNVTLSCEQNLNHDAMYWYRQDPGQGLRLIYYSQIVNDFQKGDIAEGYSVSREKKESFPLTVTSAQKNPTAFYLCASTVRWTGATNEQFFGPGTRLTVL.

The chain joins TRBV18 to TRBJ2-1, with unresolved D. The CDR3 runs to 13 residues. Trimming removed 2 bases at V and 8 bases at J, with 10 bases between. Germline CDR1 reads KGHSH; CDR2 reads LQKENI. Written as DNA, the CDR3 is TGTGCCAGCTCACCAAGGTCGGGCTATGAGCAGTTCTTC. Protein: CASSPRSGYEQFF.

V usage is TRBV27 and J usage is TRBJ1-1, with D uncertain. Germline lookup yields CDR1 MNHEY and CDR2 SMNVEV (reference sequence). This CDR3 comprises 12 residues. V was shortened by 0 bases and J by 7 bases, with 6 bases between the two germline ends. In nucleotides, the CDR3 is TGTGCCAGCAGTTTATCTGGGTTTGAAGCTTTCTTT. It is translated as CASSLSGFEAFF.

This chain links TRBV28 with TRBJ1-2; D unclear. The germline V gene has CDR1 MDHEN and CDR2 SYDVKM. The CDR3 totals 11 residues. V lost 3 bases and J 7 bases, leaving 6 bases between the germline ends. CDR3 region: CASSLVAGYTF. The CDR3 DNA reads TGTGCCAGCAGTTTGGTGGCTGGCTACACCTTC.

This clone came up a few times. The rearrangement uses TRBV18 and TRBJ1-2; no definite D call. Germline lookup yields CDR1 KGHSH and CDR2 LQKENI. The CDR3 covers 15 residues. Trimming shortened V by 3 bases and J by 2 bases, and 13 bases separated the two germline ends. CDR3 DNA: TGTGCCAGCTCACCGGCGGGTTCGGCCAACTATGGCTACACCTTC. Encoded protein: CASSPAGSANYGYTF.

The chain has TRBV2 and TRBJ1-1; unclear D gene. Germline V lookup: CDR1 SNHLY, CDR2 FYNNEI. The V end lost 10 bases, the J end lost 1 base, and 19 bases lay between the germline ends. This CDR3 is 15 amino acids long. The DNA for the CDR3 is TGTGCCACCCACGGAGATCCCGGGAAGAACACTGAAGCTTTCTTT. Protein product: CATHGDPGKNTEAFF. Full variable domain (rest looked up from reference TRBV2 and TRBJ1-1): EPEVTQTPSHQVTQMGQEVILRCVPISNHLYFYWYRQILGQKVEFLVSFYNNEISEKSEIFDDQFSVERPDGSNFTLKIRSTKLEDSAMYFCATHGDPGKNTEAFFGQGTRLTVV.

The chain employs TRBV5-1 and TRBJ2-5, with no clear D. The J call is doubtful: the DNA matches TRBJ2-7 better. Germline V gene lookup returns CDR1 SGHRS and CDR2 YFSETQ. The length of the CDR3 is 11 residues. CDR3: CASSLDHEQYF. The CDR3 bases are TGCGCCAGCAGCTTGGACCACGAGCAGTACTTC.